A single sample gave rise to the 5 T cell receptor beta chains below, sequenced in a study of response to subunit inactivated influenza vaccine (dated by TCRdb to the late 2010s). The library was made by RT-PCR. The reads were generated on an Illumina HiSeq 2500. The raw public data were reprocessed by TCRdb itself: fastp quality trimming at Q25, MiXCR clonotype calling, in-frame beta chains only. Here each entry gathers all rows of one CDR3 protein and keeps the most common genes and DNA. The sample table holds around 580,000 distinct CDR3 sequences, of which about 11% were seen once. The ten most abundant clones make up roughly 10% of the sample. Material: PBMCs from blood, obtained on the day of vaccination. The receptor source for this set is a middle-aged man who received an inactivated influenza vaccine. Donor details come from another sample of the same person, matched by shared clones.

About this clonotype itself: The junction departs from germline at one end; a sequencing error may be responsible. V is TRBV5-1 and J is TRBJ2-5, with 11 nucleotides matching TRBD2. CDR3 length equals 15 residues. Germline CDR1 is SGHRS and CDR2 is YFSETQ. In DNA, the CDR3 is TGCGCCAGCAGCAGACTAGCGGGAAATCAAGAGACCGAGTACTTC. This codes for CASSRLAGNQETEYF.

This chain uses TRBV5-1 with TRBJ2-7, with 8 bases aligning to TRBD2. Trimming removed 0 bases from V and 0 bases from J; junction bases left unmatched: 8. From germline, CDR1 is SGHRS and CDR2 YFSETQ. CDR3 length equals 17 residues. The CDR3 DNA reads TGCGCCAGCAGCTTGGCCGAGTTAGCGGGGAGCTCCTACGAGCAGTACTTC. Translating gives CASSLAELAGSSYEQYF. The full variable domain, with the rest looked up from reference TRBV5-1 and TRBJ2-7, is KAGVTQTPRYLIKTRGQQVTLSCSPISGHRSVSWYQQTPGQGLQFLFEYFSETQRNKGNFPGRFSGRQFSNSRSEMNVSTLELGDSALYLCASSLAELAGSSYEQYFGPGTRLTVT.

The rearrangement links TRBV28 to TRBJ2-1, with D possibly being TRBD1 (5 bases). Germline CDR1 is MDHEN and CDR2 is SYDVKM. The CDR3 runs 15 residues. Deletions cut 4 bases from V and 8 bases from J, with 18 bases between. CDR3 sequence: CASSSPGPAVDEQFF. For the CDR3, the DNA is TGTGCCAGCAGTTCACCAGGGCCCGCCGTGGATGAGCAGTTCTTC.

There are many counts of this clonotype. The V and J genes are TRBV4-3 and TRBJ2-2, with TRBD1 matching over 8 bases. V shed 0 bases, J shed 10 bases, and the junction held 7 bases outside the gene matches. The CDR3 runs 15 residues. The germline V gene encodes CDR1 LGHNA and CDR2 YSLEER. The CDR3 sequence is CASSQDWTGPMELFF. CDR3 nucleotide sequence: TGCGCCAGCAGCCAAGACTGGACAGGGCCCATGGAGCTGTTTTTT.

V is TRBV27 and J is TRBJ2-7, with D uncertain. V lost 6 bases and J 5 bases, leaving 14 bases between the germline ends. Germline values: CDR1 MNHEY, CDR2 SMNVEV (reference sequence). This CDR3 region has 13 residues. The CDR3 here is CASRQREAHEQYF. Here the CDR3 DNA reads TGTGCCAGCAGGCAAAGAGAGGCCCACGAGCAGTACTTC.